Below, 26 T cell receptor beta chains from the same sample are listed, as sequenced in a study of blood T cell repertoires in COVID-19. Generated by immunoSEQ multiplex PCR, the TCRdb table keeps only in-frame clones and is missing some. The sample shows some 72,000 clones, around nine tenths of them seen only once. Specimen: peripheral blood. The receptors derive from a man aged 50 to 60 with active or convalescent COVID-19.

The rearrangement links TRBV15 to TRBJ2-5; TRBD1 aligns across 9 bases. V lost 4 bases and J lost 1; bases outside the gene matches: 1. Germline V gene lookup returns CDR1 LNHNV and CDR2 YYDKDF (reference sequence). The CDR3 consists of 14 residues. CDR3 loop: CATSTDRGQETQYF. CDR3 DNA: TGTGCCACCAGCACGGACAGGGGCCAAGAGACCCAGTACTTC. The full variable domain, completed using reference TRBV15 and TRBJ2-5, is DAMVIQNPRYQVTQFGKPVTLSCSQTLNHNVMYWYQQKSSQAPKLLFHYYDKDFNNEADTPDNFQSRRPNTSFCFLDIRSPGLGDTAMYLCATSTDRGQETQYFGPGTRLLVL.

The chain recombines TRBV27 with TRBJ1-2; the D gene is possibly TRBD1 (6 bases). V was trimmed by 2 bases and J by 4 bases, leaving 11 bases between them. Germline V CDR1 and CDR2: MNHEY, SMNVEV (reference sequence). This CDR3 is 14 amino acids long. The CDR3, as DNA: TGTGCCAGCAGTTTAGGGACACGGGGCTATGGCTACACCTTC. The encoded protein is CASSLGTRGYGYTF.

This clone was observed once. The chain couples TRBV19 to TRBJ1-4; 7 bases agree with TRBD1. Trimming took 3 bases from V and 8 from J; bases not matched to a gene: 12. The V gene's germline CDR1 is LNHDA and CDR2 SQIVND (reference sequence). The CDR3 runs to 16 residues. CDR3 loop: CASSIAATGFTEKLFF. The CDR3 nucleotides read TGTGCCAGTAGTATCGCGGCGACAGGGTTTACCGAAAAACTGTTTTTT.

The CDR3 sequence: CAISESRGMNTEAFF. CDR3 in DNA: TGTGCCATCAGTGAGTCTAGAGGGATGAACACTGAAGCTTTCTTT. This chain connects TRBV10-3 to TRBJ1-1; no clear D gene. Between the trimmed V and J ends, which lost 0 bases and 0 bases, there was a span of 8 bases. CDR1 ENHRY and CDR2 SYGVKD come from the germline V gene. CDR3 length equals 15 residues.

This clone has just a few counts. The CDR3, as DNA: TGTGCCTGGAGAACTAAGACAGTGTCCTACGAGCAGTACTTC. It translates to CAWRTKTVSYEQYF. The rearrangement links TRBV30 to TRBJ2-7, with TRBD1 as a possible D gene (5 bases). The length of the CDR3 is 14 residues. Trimming pared 3 bases from V and 1 base from J, leaving 13 bases between. The germline gives CDR1 GTSNPN, CDR2 SVGIG (reference sequence).

CDR3 coding DNA: TGCGCCAGCAGCTTGGGACAGGGGAGTAATTCACCCCTCCACTTT. This codes for CASSLGQGSNSPLHF. This chain uses TRBV5-1 with TRBJ1-6; TRBD1 agrees at 8 bases. Germline loops: CDR1 SGHRS, CDR2 YFSETQ. The CDR3 runs to 15 residues. The V gene end was trimmed by 0 bases and the J gene end by 6 bases; junction bases not matched to a gene: 2.

The gene calls are TRBV6-1 and TRBJ2-2; 7 positions match TRBD2. Germline CDR1 MNHNS, CDR2 SASEGT. CDR3 length: 16 amino acids. V lost 1 base to trimming and J lost 1 base; unmatched junction nucleotides: 3. CDR3 sequence reads: CASSEVTGGNTGELFF. CDR3 sequence (DNA): TGTGCCAGCAGTGAAGTAACGGGGGGGAACACCGGGGAGCTGTTTTTT.

The chain has TRBV6-6 and TRBJ1-5, with no clear D. This CDR3 is 14 amino acids long. From germline, CDR1 is MNHNY and CDR2 SVGAGI (reference sequence). The V end lost 3 bases, the J end lost 9 bases, and 15 bases lay between the germline ends. This CDR3 is CASSYGPNEGPQHF. Here the CDR3 DNA reads TGTGCCAGCAGTTATGGACCCAATGAGGGGCCCCAGCATTTT.

This chain connects TRBV2 to TRBJ1-4; D possibly corresponds to TRBD1 (5 bases). Per the germline V gene, CDR1 is SNHLY and CDR2 is FYNNEI. Trimming removed 2 bases from V and 7 bases from J, with 14 bases in between. CDR3 length equals 15 residues. CDR3: CASSELGQGGEKLFF. DNA of the CDR3: TGTGCCAGCAGTGAATTAGGGCAGGGAGGTGAAAAACTGTTTTTT.

This chain links TRBV3-1 (or the pseudogene TRBV3-2) with TRBJ1-3; 9 nucleotides agree with TRBD1. This CDR3 is built from 16 residues. The J segment lost 8 bases and the V segment lost 3 bases, leaving 11 bases of the junction unmatched. From germline, CDR1 is LGHDT and CDR2 YNNKEL (reference sequence). The CDR3 coding sequence is TGTGCCAGCAGCCACACAGGGGGCTCGGGGGGTGACACCATATATTTT. This encodes CASSHTGGSGGDTIYF.

The genes are TRBV5-1 and TRBJ1-1; 8 positions match TRBD1. There are 14 residues in the CDR3. The germline CDR1 and CDR2 sequences are SGHRS and YFSETQ. Unmatched junction bases numbered 6, after V lost 0 bases and J lost 8 bases. The CDR3 sequence: CASSLAGGAREAFF. CDR3 in DNA: TGCGCCAGCAGCTTGGCAGGGGGCGCAAGGGAAGCTTTCTTT.

V usage is TRBV9 and J usage is TRBJ2-1, with TRBD2 as a possible D gene (6 bases). This CDR3 spans 15 amino acids. CDR1 SGDLS and CDR2 YYNGEE come from the germline V gene. The germline V and J ends were trimmed by 3 bases and 0 bases, with 10 bases remaining between them. Written as DNA, the CDR3 is TGTGCCAGCAGCGAAGGACTACACTCCTACAATGAGCAGTTCTTC. Translation: CASSEGLHSYNEQFF.

The genes are TRBV7-9 and TRBJ1-1; D unresolved. V was pared by 1 base and J by 5 bases, with 5 bases between. Germline V gene data show CDR1 as SEHNR and CDR2 as FQNEAQ (reference sequence). The CDR3 is 12 residues long. The CDR3 region has the DNA TGTGCCAGCAGCTTAGTCCGGACTGAAGCTTTCTTT. This encodes CASSLVRTEAFF.

The CDR3 sequence: CASSGGLRTGNTIYF. The CDR3 bases are TGTGCCAGCAGCGGGGGACTTAGAACTGGAAACACCATATATTTT. The J gene is TRBJ1-3, the V gene TRBV3-1 (or the pseudogene TRBV3-2); perhaps TRBD1 as D (5 bases). The V end lost 5 bases, the J end lost 2 bases, and 13 bases lay between the germline ends. The CDR3 has 15 residues. Per germline, CDR1 LGHDT and CDR2 YNNKEL (reference sequence).

V gene TRBV11-2 combines with J gene TRBJ2-1; D is ambiguous. This CDR3 spans 13 amino acids. Trimming shortened V by 7 bases and J by 3 bases, and 10 bases separated the two germline ends. Germline values: CDR1 SGHAT, CDR2 FQNNGV. The CDR3 nucleotides are TGTGCCAGCACCCTTGCGGTCTACAATGAGCAGTTCTTC. Protein product: CASTLAVYNEQFF.

The rearrangement joins TRBV15 to TRBJ1-2, with a weak D call TRBD1 (6 bases). This CDR3 is 16 amino acids long. The germline V gene encodes CDR1 LNHNV and CDR2 YYDKDF (reference sequence). Trimming removed 1 base from V and 5 bases from J, with 17 bases in between. CDR3 bases: TGTGCCACCAGCAGAGCCAACCGGGACAACCCGTATGGCTACACCTTC. Translating gives CATSRANRDNPYGYTF.

The gene calls are TRBV19 and TRBJ2-7, with 9 nucleotides matching TRBD2. The CDR3 is made up of 13 amino acids. V dropped 8 bases and J dropped 7; count of bases not matched to a gene: 9. CDR1 is LNHDA, CDR2 SQIVND, per germline (reference sequence). The DNA of the CDR3 is TGTGCCAGTCGTGGGCTAGCGGGGAAGGAGCAGTACTTC. It encodes CASRGLAGKEQYF.

CDR3 region: CASSLGRQGPQYF. The CDR3 DNA is TGTGCCAGCAGCTTAGGAAGACAGGGGCCGCAGTACTTC. The chain combines TRBV7-2 with TRBJ2-7; TRBD1 matches 8 bases. Unmatched junction bases numbered 5, after V lost 1 base and J lost 9 bases. This CDR3 has 13 amino acids. The germline CDR1 and CDR2 sequences are SGHTA and FQGNSA.

J is TRBJ1-1 and V is TRBV28; no reliable D call. The CDR3 sequence is 14 residues long. Germline loops: CDR1 MDHEN, CDR2 SYDVKM. Deletions cut 3 bases from V and 1 base from J, with 9 bases between. The CDR3 DNA is TGTGCCAGCAGTTTGGGCAGCCAGAACACTGAAGCTTTCTTT. This sequence encodes CASSLGSQNTEAFF.

J is TRBJ2-5 and V is TRBV28; the match to TRBD2 covers 7 bases. V shed 10 bases, J shed 5 bases, and the junction held 10 bases outside the gene matches. The germline V gene encodes CDR1 MDHEN and CDR2 SYDVKM. This CDR3 comprises 13 residues. The CDR3 sequence: CATVAWGGETQYF. CDR3 sequence (DNA): TGTGCCACCGTAGCGTGGGGGGGTGAGACCCAGTACTTC.

This sequence joins TRBV10-3 and TRBJ2-1, with 9 bases identical to TRBD2. Germline loops: CDR1 ENHRY, CDR2 SYGVKD. The CDR3 is 14 residues long. The V gene end was trimmed by 7 bases and the J gene end by 6 bases; junction bases not matched to a gene: 7. CDR3 loop: CAITQASGVNEQFF. The DNA of the CDR3 is TGTGCCATCACCCAGGCTAGCGGGGTCAATGAGCAGTTCTTC.

This clone occurred once. This chain joins TRBV27 and TRBJ2-7; TRBD1 is a possible D gene (5 bases). The V gene lost 8 bases and the J gene lost 7 bases, with 21 bases spanning the gap. CDR1 and CDR2 (germline): MNHEY, SMNVEV (reference sequence). This CDR3 has 14 amino acids. CDR3 sequence (DNA): TGTGCCAGCTCGTTGGACACCCTTCTTCAGGAGCAGTACTTC. It specifies CASSLDTLLQEQYF.

This clone was recorded once. The V gene is TRBV3-1 (or the pseudogene TRBV3-2), the J gene TRBJ2-1; D may be TRBD2 (5 bases). The CDR3 loop spans 12 amino acids. Germline CDR1 LGHDT, CDR2 YNNKEL (reference sequence). The V end was cut by 4 bases, the J end by 12 bases, with 13 bases between. CDR3 protein: CASSPVGRGQFF. CDR3 nucleotides: TGTGCCAGCAGCCCGGTGGGGAGAGGGCAGTTCTTC.

This chain links TRBV27 with TRBJ1-1; D gene uncertain. The CDR3 runs 16 residues. CDR1 and CDR2 from the germline V gene are MNHEY and SMNVEV (reference sequence). The V end lost 6 bases, the J end lost 3 bases, and 20 bases lay between the germline ends. The CDR3 loop reads CASRSSGGVADTEAFF. The CDR3 nucleotides are TGTGCCAGCAGGTCCTCCGGCGGGGTCGCGGACACTGAAGCTTTCTTT.

V gene TRBV28 combines with J gene TRBJ2-6; 7 positions agree with TRBD1. CDR1 is MDHEN and CDR2 is SYDVKM in the germline V gene. V trimming: 6 bases; J trimming: 3 bases; junction bases outside the gene matches: 11. The length of the CDR3 is 17 residues. The CDR3 nucleotides read TGTGCCAGCAGGCCGACAGGGTTTATAAGTGGGGCCAACGTCCTGACTTTC. It codes for CASRPTGFISGANVLTF.

The CDR3 coding sequence is TGTGCCGGCCCTCCGGGACAACCCCGAGACCAAGAGACCCAGTACTTC. As protein: CAGPPGQPRDQETQYF. V gene TRBV2 combines with J gene TRBJ2-5; possible D gene TRBD1, 6 bases. V was pared by 11 bases and J by 0 bases, with 22 bases between. CDR3 size: 16 residues. The germline CDR1 and CDR2 sequences are SNHLY and FYNNEI.